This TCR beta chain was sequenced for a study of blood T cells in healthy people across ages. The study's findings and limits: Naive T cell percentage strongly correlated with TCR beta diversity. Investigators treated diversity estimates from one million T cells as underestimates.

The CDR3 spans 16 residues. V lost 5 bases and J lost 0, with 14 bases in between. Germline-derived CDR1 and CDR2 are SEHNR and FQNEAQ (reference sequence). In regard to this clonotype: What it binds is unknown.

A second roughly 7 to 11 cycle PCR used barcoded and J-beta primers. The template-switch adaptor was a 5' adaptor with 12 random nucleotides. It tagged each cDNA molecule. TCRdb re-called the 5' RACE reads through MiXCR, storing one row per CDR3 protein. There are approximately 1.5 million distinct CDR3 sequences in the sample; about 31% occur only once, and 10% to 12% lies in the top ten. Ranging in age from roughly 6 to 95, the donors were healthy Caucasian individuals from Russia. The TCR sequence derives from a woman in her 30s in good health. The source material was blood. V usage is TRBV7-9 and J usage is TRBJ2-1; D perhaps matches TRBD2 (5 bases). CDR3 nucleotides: TGTGCCAGCAGCCCAAGACTCACTAGCTCCTACAATGAGCAGTTCTTC. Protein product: CASSPRLTSSYNEQFF.